Described below is a single TCR beta chain sequence and its context. Its antigen is not known. This specimen belongs to a study of T cell responses to AZD1222 COVID-19 vaccine. Per the germline V gene, CDR1 is MNHEY and CDR2 is SVGAGI. This CDR3 has 14 residues. Trimming removed 6 bases from V and 2 bases from J, with 13 bases in between. The method was immunoSEQ multiplex PCR; TCRdb's version includes in-frame clones alone and lacks a portion of them. This sample has about 150,000 clones; 85% to 95% occur once, and the top ten carry about 3%. Points from the study as a whole: It was only a handful of AZD1222 recipients who were seropositive at baseline. Once two AZD1222 doses were given, Spike-specific TCR breadth and depth went up. Close to half of all spike-specific TCRs reportedly target regions of the variants that are unmutated.

Source: peripheral blood, taken on day 0 of MenACWY control vaccination. The source of this sequence is an adult in good health. The J gene is TRBJ1-2, the V gene TRBV6-5, with TRBD1 as a possible D gene (6 bases). The CDR3 DNA sequence: TGTGCCAGCAGACCTGGGGGGGCGAACTATGGCTACACCTTC. Translated: CASRPGGANYGYTF.